These 32 T cell receptor beta chains were all obtained from the same sample, sequenced in a study of tumor-infiltrating lymphocytes in primary liver carcinoma (dated by TCRdb to about 2017). Without any cell sorting, total RNA and DNA were co-extracted from roughly 21-30 mg of bulk tissue using the AllPrep DNA/RNA mini kit. Sequencing instrument: Illumina HiSeq 2500. Using a constant-region primer and ProtoScript II reverse transcriptase, TCRbeta-specific cDNA was reverse-transcribed from approximately 0.5 ug total RNA. Three nested multiplex PCR rounds, following a slightly modified ARM-PCR procedure, were used to build the TCRbeta libraries. The first two PCR rounds used multiplex TRBV1-TRBV30 forward primers with a Cbeta reverse primer, each for approximately 11 cycles. TCRdb passed the public sequencing reads through fastp at Q25 and MiXCR, retaining productive beta sequences. Under each unique CDR3 protein, matching rows form one entry showing the most common genes and DNA. A total of roughly 190,000 distinct CDR3 sequences appear in this sample, approximately 80% of them only once. 15% to 20% of the sample is taken by the ten largest.

Sequenced material: tumor tissue from primary liver carcinoma. All receptors come from a man aged 35 to 55 with primary liver carcinoma and hepatitis B virus infection.

The DNA for the CDR3 is TGTGCCAGCAGATCTGGGGAAAGCTCTGTTGGAGCCCGTACAGATACGCAGTATTTT. Protein: CASRSGESSVGARTDTQYF. The chain couples TRBV11-1 to TRBJ2-3; the D is unclear. Germline lookup yields CDR1 SGHAT and CDR2 FQDESV (reference sequence). CDR3 length: 19 amino acids. The ends were cut back, 6 bases at V and 3 bases at J, with 28 bases in the middle.

About this clonotype: This CDR3 fails to terminate in the conserved phenylalanine or tryptophan, so it likely reflects a read error. No DNA is shown, since the ends of the CDR3 on it are uncertain; the CDR3 is the one TCRdb lists. This chain connects TRBV11-2 to TRBJ2-2. Germline values: CDR1 SGHAT, CDR2 FQNNGV. The CDR3 comprises 14 residues, both ends counted. This chain's CDR3 is CASSTDSGTGELFS.

A remark on this clonotype: This sequence may be a read error, since a much larger clone differs from it by one base. V and J are TRBV5-1 and TRBJ2-6; D remains unclear. The CDR3 has 15 amino acids. Per germline, CDR1 SGHRS and CDR2 YFSETQ. CDR3 nucleotide sequence: TGCGTCAGCAGCTCAGGAAGAACTGGGGCCAACGTCCTGACTTTC. Protein product: CVSSSGRTGANVLTF.

Remarks on this clonotype: The missing conserved phenylalanine or tryptophan at the end of this CDR3 makes a read error likely. This chain uses TRBV12-3 or TRBV12-4 with TRBJ2-7, with TRBD1 identical over 10 bases. The CDR3 loop spans 15 amino acids. In DNA, the CDR3 is TGTGCCAGCAGTGTCGGGGGACAGGGGACCTACGAACAGTACTTA. Residues: CASSVGGQGTYEQYL.

This clonotype was observed a single time. J is TRBJ1-1 and V is TRBV5-6; no clear D gene. This CDR3 contains 14 residues. Between the trimmed V and J ends, which lost 4 bases and 9 bases, there was a span of 19 bases. CDR1 SGHDT and CDR2 YYEEEE come from the germline V gene. The CDR3 DNA reads as TGTGCCAGCAGCGCACGACAAGGGCGGACTAAAGCTTTCTTT. It specifies CASSARQGRTKAFF.

The V gene is TRBV6-6, the J gene TRBJ2-2; the D gene is possibly TRBD2 (6 bases). The length of the CDR3 is 15 residues. Germline CDR1 reads MNHNY; CDR2 reads SVGAGI (reference sequence). Trimming took 6 bases from V and 10 from J, leaving 21 bases between them. The DNA of the CDR3 is TGTGCCAGCAGCCCTAGCAGGAGGGTCGCCGCGGAGCTGTTTTTT. It is translated as CASSPSRRVAAELFF.

Note on this clonotype: This sequence may be a read error, since a much larger clone differs from it by one base. In this CDR3 the conserved last residue, phenylalanine or tryptophan, is missing, so a read error is likely. The chain recombines TRBV7-9 with TRBJ1-1; D is ambiguous. This CDR3 has 13 residues. V lost 5 bases to trimming and J lost 0 bases, with 7 bases between them. Germline V lookup: CDR1 SEHNR, CDR2 FQNEAQ (reference sequence). The CDR3 reads CASSATLNTEAFV. The CDR3 nucleotides are TGTGCCAGCAGCGCAACCTTGAACACTGAAGCTTTCGTT.

This clonotype was seen at least ten times. The chain combines TRBV5-1 with TRBJ2-7; D not resolved. The CDR3 totals 14 residues. Germline V gene data show CDR1 as SGHRS and CDR2 as YFSETQ. With 1 base removed from V and 6 bases from J, the gap between germline ends came to 14 bases. CDR3 nucleotides: TGCGCCAGCAGCTTGCTGCAGGACCAAGGCGAGCAGTACTTC. Translation: CASSLLQDQGEQYF.

On this clonotype: Since no conserved phenylalanine or tryptophan closes the CDR3, a read error is the likely cause. The DNA is omitted, as the CDR3 cannot be located on it reliably, and the CDR3 follows TCRdb's listing. V is TRBV4-1 and J is TRBJ2-5; TRBD1 reflects the table's D call only, with no check against the DNA. Germline CDR1 reads MGHRA; CDR2 reads YSYEKL. The CDR3 sequence runs 16 residues, both termini included. The CDR3: CASSLEGGLRQETQYY.

The V and J genes are TRBV29-1 and TRBJ1-1; D possibly corresponds to TRBD1 (5 bases). V was shortened by 8 bases and J by 3 bases, with 19 bases between the two germline ends. The CDR3 spans 14 residues. Germline-derived CDR1 and CDR2 are SQVTM and ANQGSEA. The CDR3 coding sequence is TGCAGCTCCCTCAGACCGCTGGGGGACACTGAAGCTTTCTTT. Amino acid sequence: CSSLRPLGDTEAFF. The full variable domain, in which reference TRBV29-1 and TRBJ1-1 provide the parts outside the CDR3, is SAVISQKPSRDICQRGTSLTIQCQVDSQVTMMFWYRQQPGQSLTLIATANQGSEATYESGFVIDKFPISRPNLTFSTLTVSNMSPEDSSIYLCSSLRPLGDTEAFFGQGTRLTVV.

This clonotype has more than one count but fewer than ten. One end of the junction varies from germline; a read error may be responsible. The chain employs TRBV29-1 and TRBJ2-3; 8 bases line up with TRBD2. The CDR3 runs to 14 residues. CDR1 SQVTM and CDR2 ANQGSEA come from the germline V gene. The CDR3 is CSLGAVGAGDTQYF. CDR3 bases: TGCAGCCTTGGAGCGGTGGGAGCGGGAGATACACAGTATTTT.

This clonotype was seen a few times. Germline is not matched at one junction end, which may reflect a read error. The chain links TRBV5-1 to TRBJ2-3; 13 bases are a match to TRBD2. Germline assignment: CDR1 SGHRS and CDR2 YFSETQ. This CDR3 has 16 residues. The CDR3 loop is CASSSGLAGPGDTRYF. CDR3 sequence (DNA): TGCGCCAGCAGCTCGGGACTAGCGGGACCCGGAGATACGCGGTATTTT.

The genes are TRBV7-9 and TRBJ2-3, with TRBD2 matching 8 bases. The germline CDR1 and CDR2 sequences are SEHNR and FQNEAQ (reference sequence). V was pared by 4 bases and J by 2 bases, with 14 bases of the junction left unmatched. The CDR3 spans 18 residues. DNA of the CDR3: TGTGCCAGCAGCTCGCCAGCGGGAGCGGTAAGAGACACAGATACGCAGTATTTT. As protein: CASSSPAGAVRDTDTQYF.

A remark on this clonotype: A read error is possible here, since a much larger clone lies one base away. The genes are TRBV28 and TRBJ1-1; 7 positions agree with TRBD1. J lost 8 bases, V lost 4 bases, and 16 bases had no gene match. The CDR3 length is 16 residues. The germline gives CDR1 MDHEN, CDR2 SYDVKM. The CDR3 protein is CASSSAVLGQRSEAFF. The CDR3 DNA is TGTGCCAGCAGTTCCGCGGTGCTGGGACAGCGATCGGAAGCTTTCTTT.

The chain combines TRBV6-2 or TRBV6-3 with TRBJ1-2; the D gene is possibly TRBD1 (5 bases). The CDR3 is made up of 14 amino acids. The germline gives CDR1 MNHEY, CDR2 SVGEGT. V was clipped by 5 bases and J by 1 base, with 11 bases between them. The CDR3 sequence is CASSLPDSNYGYTF. CDR3 DNA sequence: TGTGCCAGCAGTCTCCCTGACAGTAACTATGGCTACACCTTC.

Comments on this clonotype: This may stem from a read error, because a much larger clone lies one nucleotide away. The chain couples TRBV5-1 to TRBJ1-1, with 9 bases matching TRBD1. This CDR3 region has 15 residues. Germline loops: CDR1 SGHRS, CDR2 YFSETQ. V was pared by 4 bases and J by 4 bases, with 8 bases of the junction left unmatched. CDR3 amino acids: CASSAGQGRGTEAFF. The DNA of the CDR3 is TGCGCCAGCAGCGCCGGACAGGGGAGGGGCACTGAAGCTTTCTTT.

Regarding this clonotype: The conserved phenylalanine or tryptophan is not found at the CDR3 terminus, so this likely reflects a read error. This rearrangement joins TRBV28 to TRBJ2-7; 9 nucleotides agree with TRBD2. Germline V lookup: CDR1 MDHEN, CDR2 SYDVKM. The CDR3 extends over 15 amino acids. The CDR3 sequence is CASSLTSGSSYKQYI. The CDR3, as DNA: TGTGCCAGCAGCCTGACTAGCGGAAGCTCCTACAAGCAGTACATC.

As concerns this clonotype: Relative to the germline gene, one junction end is altered; a read error may explain this. The chain joins TRBV6-5 to TRBJ2-5; D is perhaps TRBD1 or TRBD2 (5 bases each). The CDR3 runs 14 residues. Germline V gene lookup returns CDR1 MNHEY and CDR2 SVGAGI. CDR3: CASSYAGSKETQNF. As DNA, the CDR3 is TGTGCCAGCAGCTACGCAGGGAGCAAGGAGACCCAGAACTTC.

The chain is built from TRBV29-1 and TRBJ1-1; D remains unclear. Trimming removed 7 bases from V and 3 bases from J, with 15 bases in between. The CDR3 consists of 13 residues. Germline CDR1 is SQVTM and CDR2 is ANQGSEA. The CDR3 sequence is CSAGIDGDTEAFF. The CDR3 nucleotides read TGCAGCGCTGGGATAGACGGCGACACTGAAGCTTTCTTT.

The chain joins TRBV7-8 to TRBJ2-7; the match to TRBD2 covers 13 bases. J gave up 5 bases and V 5 bases, and 15 bases lay outside the gene matches. The V gene's germline CDR1 is SGHVS and CDR2 FQNEAQ. CDR3 length: 18 amino acids. CDR3 residues: CASSPRTSGSMSSHEQYF. Written as DNA, the CDR3 is TGTGCCAGCAGCCCTCGGACTAGCGGGAGTATGAGCTCGCACGAGCAGTACTTC.

As to this clonotype: Germline is not matched at one junction end, which may reflect a read error. The CDR3 sequence is CVWSSGRWLIEQFF. The CDR3 region has the DNA TGTGTCTGGAGTAGCGGGAGGTGGTTAATTGAGCAGTTCTTC. The rearrangement links TRBV30 to TRBJ2-1, with 10 bases aligning to TRBD2. This CDR3 spans 14 amino acids. Germline lookup yields CDR1 GTSNPN and CDR2 SVGIG (reference sequence).

Concerning this clonotype: The conserved closing phenylalanine or tryptophan is absent in this CDR3, likely reflecting a read error. V gene TRBV13 combines with J gene TRBJ2-7; D call uncertain. The CDR3 runs 14 residues. Germline values: CDR1 PRHDT, CDR2 FYEKMQ (reference sequence). CDR3 nucleotides: TGTGCCAGTAGCTCCTATACTTATTCGGGCGAGCAGTACATC. This codes for CASSSYTYSGEQYI.

As regards this clonotype: The germline gene is not matched at one end of the junction; a read error may be the cause. V and J are TRBV6-5 and TRBJ2-3; 9 positions agree with TRBD2. Germline V CDR1 and CDR2: MNHEY, SVGAGI. CDR3 length: 17 amino acids. The CDR3 region has the DNA TGTGCCAGTAGTTCACTCCTCCTAAGCGGGGGGAGAGATACGCAGTATTTT. It specifies CASSSLLLSGGRDTQYF.

The rearrangement uses TRBV6-2 or TRBV6-3 and TRBJ2-3; TRBD2 matches at 7 bases. Germline CDR1 MNHEY, CDR2 SVGEGT. After removal of 10 bases from V and 4 bases from J, the junction contained 17 bases not matched to a gene. This CDR3 comprises 16 residues. The CDR3 DNA reads as TGTGCCAACAGCGAACCCCGAGCGGGGAGCGCAGATACGCAGTATTTT. The encoded protein is CANSEPRAGSADTQYF.

This clonotype was counted ten times or more. The rearrangement uses TRBV4-3 and TRBJ2-7, with TRBD1 matching over 7 bases. This CDR3 region has 15 residues. Germline V lookup: CDR1 LGHNA, CDR2 YSLEER. The V and J ends lost 2 bases and 6 bases, in that order; junction bases with no gene match: 10. This CDR3 is CASSQTPARDSEQYF. As DNA, the CDR3 is TGCGCCAGCAGCCAAACCCCAGCCCGGGACAGCGAGCAGTACTTC.

This clonotype is labeled medium-sized (0.01 to 0.1%). The chain combines TRBV6-1 with TRBJ2-1, with 11 bases matching TRBD2. Trimming removed 5 bases from V and 10 bases from J; junction bases left unmatched: 10. The CDR3 spans 15 residues. Per germline, CDR1 MNHNS and CDR2 SASEGT. The CDR3 DNA is TGTGCCAGCAGTACCGGGACTAGCGGCCAATGGGAGCAGTTCTTC. This encodes CASSTGTSGQWEQFF.

About this clonotype: A read error is likely, as this CDR3 ends without the conserved phenylalanine or tryptophan. The chain employs TRBV25-1 and TRBJ2-7, with D perhaps being TRBD1 or TRBD2 (5 bases each). CDR3 length: 12 residues. The germline V gene has CDR1 MGHDK and CDR2 SYGVNS. Here the CDR3 DNA reads TGTGCCAGTAGCTCGGGGCGATACGGGCAGTACTTG. Residues: CASSSGRYGQYL.

A remark on this clonotype: One end of the junction varies from germline; a read error may be responsible. CDR3 coding DNA: TGTAGCCTTGTCAACGAACAGGGCCAAGAGACCCAGTGCTTC. This translates into CSLVNEQGQETQCF. This chain connects TRBV29-1 to TRBJ2-5, with D maybe TRBD1 (6 bases). The germline V gene has CDR1 SQVTM and CDR2 ANQGSEA. The CDR3 consists of 14 residues.

The chain has TRBV29-1 and TRBJ1-1; possibly TRBD1 for D (6 bases). V was shortened by 6 bases and J by 13 bases, with 21 bases between the two germline ends. The CDR3 is made up of 12 amino acids. Germline V gene sequence: CDR1 SQVTM, CDR2 ANQGSEA. The CDR3 protein is CSVITGGTDVFF. In DNA, the CDR3 is TGCAGCGTGATAACGGGGGGCACTGATGTTTTCTTT. Combining the CDR3 with reference TRBV29-1 and TRBJ1-1 gives the whole variable domain SAVISQKPSRDICQRGTSLTIQCQVDSQVTMMFWYRQQPGQSLTLIATANQGSEATYESGFVIDKFPISRPNLTFSTLTVSNMSPEDSSIYLCSVITGGTDVFFGQGTRLTVV.

Notes on this clonotype: At one of its ends the junction is not consistent with the germline gene, which may arise from a read error. This chain joins TRBV29-1 and TRBJ1-3; D unclear. This CDR3 has 13 amino acids. CDR1 SQVTM and CDR2 ANQGSEA come from the germline V gene. CDR3 bases: TGCAGCGTTGAGGGGAACTCTGGAAACACCATTTATTTT. Protein: CSVEGNSGNTIYF.

Note on this clonotype: Without the conserved terminal phenylalanine or tryptophan, this CDR3 likely stems from a read error. The V and J genes are TRBV29-1 and TRBJ1-1; D is unclear. V dropped 7 bases and J dropped 0 bases, with 15 bases sitting between them. Looked up from germline, CDR1 is SQVTM and CDR2 is ANQGSEA. This CDR3 region has 14 residues. In DNA, the CDR3 is TGCAGCGGCTATATCGGAACACTGAACACTGAAGCTTTCGTT. It yields the protein CSGYIGTLNTEAFV.

This clonotype was found once. The final CDR3 position lacks the conserved phenylalanine or tryptophan, pointing to a likely read error. The chain carries TRBV5-5 and TRBJ2-3, with unresolved D. Germline values: CDR1 SGHKS, CDR2 YYEKEE (reference sequence). The CDR3 spans 11 residues. V lost 6 bases, J lost 6 bases, and 8 bases lay in between. In nucleotides, the CDR3 is TGTGCCAGCATCTATGGGGATACGCAGTATGTT. Amino acid sequence: CASIYGDTQYV.